This T cell receptor beta chain was recovered during a study of blood T cell repertoires in COVID-19. This CDR3 comprises 19 residues. Trimming removed 1 base at V and 4 bases at J, with 27 bases between. CDR1 SGHTS and CDR2 YDEGEE come from the germline V gene. Assay: immunoSEQ multiplex PCR; the TCRdb copy retains only in-frame clones and omits some. The sample lists roughly 340,000 clones, more than 75% occurring once. Input material: peripheral blood. The chain has TRBV5-8 and TRBJ2-7; possible D gene TRBD1, 5 bases. This receptor was taken from a woman aged 18-29 years who had recovered from COVID-19. The CDR3 here is CASSLLLGHPFRRTYEQYV. CDR3 DNA sequence: TGTGCCAGCAGCTTGCTTTTAGGACATCCCTTTCGGCGAACTTACGAGCAGTACGTC.